The 13 T cell receptor beta chains reported below all come from one sample, sequenced in a study of Ad26.COV2.S vaccination and SARS-CoV-2 variants. Treatment here: 15 to 20 received Ad26.COV2.S at low or high dose, single or two shots; 5 received placebo; per-sample allocation not given. Day 63 following the first vaccine or placebo injection was when the samples were taken. Sequenced by immunoSEQ multiplex PCR; TCRdb stores in-frame clones only, minus some. The repertoire holds about 280,000 clones, with around 87% as singletons. The sequences come from peripheral blood, collected in a trial of Ad26.COV2.S vaccine versus placebo. These receptors originate from a person between 18 and 65 years old who received the Ad26.COV2.S COVID-19 vaccine or a placebo.

V usage is TRBV3-1 (or the pseudogene TRBV3-2) and J usage is TRBJ1-4; 7 bases fit TRBD1. V lost 4 bases and J lost 0; bases outside the gene matches: 2. This CDR3 has 15 amino acids. Looked up from germline, CDR1 is LGHDT and CDR2 is YNNKEL (reference sequence). Here the CDR3 DNA reads TGTGCCAGCAGCCTAACAGGGGCAACTAATGAAAAACTGTTTTTT. Translating it yields CASSLTGATNEKLFF.

V and J are TRBV7-8 and TRBJ2-1, with 11 nucleotides matching TRBD2. The ends lost 2 bases at V and 0 bases at J; junction bases unmatched: 9. Germline CDR1 is SGHVS and CDR2 is FQNEAQ. The CDR3 contains 19 residues. In nucleotides, the CDR3 is TGTGCCAGCAGCTTAATGGCTAGCGGGGGGAGGAGCTCCTACAATGAGCAGTTCTTC. Residues: CASSLMASGGRSSYNEQFF.

The chain has TRBV7-2 and TRBJ2-1, with 13 bases aligning to TRBD2. V shed 5 bases, J shed 0 bases, and the junction held 7 bases outside the gene matches. This CDR3 contains 18 residues. CDR1 is SGHTA, CDR2 FQGNSA, per germline. As DNA, the CDR3 is TGTGCCAGCAGCAAACTAGCGGGGGGGCCGTACTCCTACAATGAGCAGTTCTTC. As protein: CASSKLAGGPYSYNEQFF. Supplemented by reference TRBV7-2 and TRBJ2-1, the full variable domain reads GAGVSQSPSNKVTEKGKDVELRCDPISGHTALYWYRQSLGQGLEFLIYFQGNSAPDKSGLPSDRFSAERTGGSVSTLTIQRTQQEDSAVYLCASSKLAGGPYSYNEQFFGPGTRLTVL.

The gene calls are TRBV13 and TRBJ1-2, with 9 bases identical to TRBD1. The CDR3 length is 17 residues. Trimming took 4 bases from V and 0 from J; bases not matched to a gene: 9. The germline gives CDR1 PRHDT, CDR2 FYEKMQ (reference sequence). This CDR3 reads CASSSTGDRAANYGYTF. In DNA, the CDR3 is TGTGCCAGCAGCTCCACCGGGGACAGGGCTGCTAACTATGGCTACACCTTC.

The gene calls are TRBV7-6 and TRBJ1-6, with 8 bases identical to TRBD1. CDR1 and CDR2 (germline): SGHVS, FNYEAQ. The CDR3 consists of 18 residues. J was trimmed by 3 bases and V by 3 bases; bases with no gene match: 10. CDR3 coding DNA: TGTGCCAGCAGCTTGTACAGGGGGGGATATTACTATAATTCACCCCTCCACTTT. It codes for CASSLYRGGYYYNSPLHF.

The chain uses TRBV19 and TRBJ2-1; 11 bases map to TRBD2. The germline CDR1 and CDR2 sequences are LNHDA and SQIVND (reference sequence). CDR3 length equals 16 residues. Losses at the gene ends were 6 bases for V and 4 bases for J; bases not matched to a gene: 8. CDR3 bases: TGTGCCAGTAGCCCTCTAGCGGGGGGTTTTTACAATGAGCAGTTCTTC. It is translated as CASSPLAGGFYNEQFF.

The V call is TRBV11-2, the J call TRBJ2-5; tentative D call: TRBD1 (6 bases). The V end lost 0 bases, the J end lost 4 bases, and 9 bases lay between the germline ends. The CDR3 is made up of 14 amino acids. Per germline, CDR1 SGHAT and CDR2 FQNNGV. The CDR3 reads CASSLDGTIETQYF. The CDR3 region has the DNA TGTGCCAGCAGCTTAGACGGGACAATAGAGACCCAGTACTTC.

The gene calls are TRBV10-1 and TRBJ2-7, with D unclear. Germline loops: CDR1 WNHNN, CDR2 SYGVQD (reference sequence). V was pared by 2 bases and J by 2 bases, with 10 bases between. The CDR3 covers 14 residues. The CDR3 protein is CASSEGRSAYEQYF. CDR3 nucleotides: TGCGCCAGCAGTGAGGGGCGGAGCGCCTACGAGCAGTACTTC.

The chain employs TRBV10-3 and TRBJ1-2; D is uncertain. The CDR3 has 15 residues. Germline V lookup: CDR1 ENHRY, CDR2 SYGVKD. The germline V and J ends were trimmed by 3 bases and 3 bases, with 14 bases remaining between them. The CDR3 sequence: CAISDSSIGDYGYTF. CDR3 DNA: TGTGCCATCAGTGATTCTTCAATAGGAGACTATGGCTACACCTTC.

This rearrangement joins TRBV5-4 to TRBJ2-7; TRBD1 aligns across 10 bases. CDR3 length equals 16 residues. The ends lost 7 bases at V and 0 bases at J; junction bases unmatched: 10. Germline V gene data show CDR1 as SGHNT and CDR2 as YYREEE (reference sequence). CDR3 sequence: CASGDRGQTYSYEQYF. In DNA form, the CDR3 reads TGTGCCAGCGGCGACAGGGGGCAAACCTACTCCTACGAGCAGTACTTC.

The chain couples TRBV7-8 to TRBJ1-1; D remains ambiguous. CDR3 length: 14 residues. CDR1 and CDR2 (germline): SGHVS, FQNEAQ. The V end was cut by 2 bases, the J end by 0 bases, with 7 bases between. CDR3 coding DNA: TGTGCCAGCAGCTTAAGTCGGTTGAACACTGAAGCTTTCTTT. This translates into CASSLSRLNTEAFF. The full variable domain, its missing parts supplied by reference TRBV7-8 and TRBJ1-1, is GAGVSQSPRYKVAKRGQDVALRCDPISGHVSLFWYQQALGQGPEFLTYFQNEAQLDKSGLPSDRFFAERPEGSVSTLKIQRTQQEDSAVYLCASSLSRLNTEAFFGQGTRLTVV.

This sequence joins TRBV19 and TRBJ1-5; the D gene is possibly TRBD1 (5 bases). This CDR3 is built from 12 residues. Trimming took 11 bases from V and 3 from J, leaving 11 bases between them. CDR1 LNHDA and CDR2 SQIVND come from the germline V gene (reference sequence). The CDR3, as DNA: TGTGCCGCCGGGACCACCAATCAGCCCCAGCATTTT. Translated, it gives CAAGTTNQPQHF. The whole variable domain, filled in from reference TRBV19 and TRBJ1-5, reads DGGITQSPKYLFRKEGQNVTLSCEQNLNHDAMYWYRQDPGQGLRLIYYSQIVNDFQKGDIAEGYSVSREKKESFPLTVTSAQKNPTAFYLCAAGTTNQPQHFGDGTRLSIL.

V is TRBV12-3 or TRBV12-4 and J is TRBJ2-4, with D maybe TRBD2 (6 bases). The CDR3 has 13 residues. The ends were cut back, 3 bases at V and 6 bases at J, with 9 bases in the middle. The CDR3 bases are TGTGCCAGCAGTTTTGGGGGGAGAAACATTCAGTACTTC. Protein: CASSFGGRNIQYF.